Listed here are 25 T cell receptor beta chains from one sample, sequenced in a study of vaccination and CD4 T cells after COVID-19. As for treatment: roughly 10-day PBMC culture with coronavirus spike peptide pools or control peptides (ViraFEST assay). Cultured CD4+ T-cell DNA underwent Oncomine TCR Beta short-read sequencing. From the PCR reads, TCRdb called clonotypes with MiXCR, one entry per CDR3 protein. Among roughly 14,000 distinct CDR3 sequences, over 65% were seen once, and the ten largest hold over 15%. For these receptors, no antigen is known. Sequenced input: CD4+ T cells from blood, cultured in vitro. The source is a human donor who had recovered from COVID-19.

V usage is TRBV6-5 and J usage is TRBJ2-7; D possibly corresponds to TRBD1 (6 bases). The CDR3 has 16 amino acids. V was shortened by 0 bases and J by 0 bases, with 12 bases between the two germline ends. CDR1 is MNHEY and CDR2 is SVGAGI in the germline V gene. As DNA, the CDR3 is TGTGCCAGCAGTTACTCCTTTGGGACACTCTCCTACGAGCAGTACTTC. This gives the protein CASSYSFGTLSYEQYF.

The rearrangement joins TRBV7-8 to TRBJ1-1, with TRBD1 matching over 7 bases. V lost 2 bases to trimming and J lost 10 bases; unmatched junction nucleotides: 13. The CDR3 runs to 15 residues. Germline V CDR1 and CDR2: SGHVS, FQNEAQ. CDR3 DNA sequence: TGTGCCAGCAGCTTAATCCGACTCTCAGGGGGAGGAGCTTTCTTT. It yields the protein CASSLIRLSGGGAFF.

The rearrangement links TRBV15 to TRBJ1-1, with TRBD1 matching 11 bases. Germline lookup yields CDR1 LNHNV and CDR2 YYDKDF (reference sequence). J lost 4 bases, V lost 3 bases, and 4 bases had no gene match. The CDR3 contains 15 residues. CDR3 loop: CATSSKGQGGTEAFF. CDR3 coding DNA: TGTGCCACCAGCAGTAAGGGACAGGGGGGCACTGAAGCTTTCTTT. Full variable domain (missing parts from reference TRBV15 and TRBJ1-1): DAMVIQNPRYQVTQFGKPVTLSCSQTLNHNVMYWYQQKSSQAPKLLFHYYDKDFNNEADTPDNFQSRRPNTSFCFLDIRSPGLGDTAMYLCATSSKGQGGTEAFFGQGTRLTVV.

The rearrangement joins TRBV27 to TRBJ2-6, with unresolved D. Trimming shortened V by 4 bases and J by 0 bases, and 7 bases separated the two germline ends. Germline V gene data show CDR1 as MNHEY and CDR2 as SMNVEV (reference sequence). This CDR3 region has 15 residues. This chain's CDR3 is CASSSISSGANVLTF. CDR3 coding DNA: TGTGCCAGCAGTTCCATTTCCTCTGGGGCCAACGTCCTGACTTTC.

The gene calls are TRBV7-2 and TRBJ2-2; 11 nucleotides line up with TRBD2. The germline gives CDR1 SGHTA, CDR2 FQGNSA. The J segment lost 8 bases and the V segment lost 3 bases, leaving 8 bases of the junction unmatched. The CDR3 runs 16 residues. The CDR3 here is CASSLNLLAGAGELFF. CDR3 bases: TGTGCCAGCAGCTTGAACTTACTAGCGGGAGCGGGGGAGCTGTTTTTT.

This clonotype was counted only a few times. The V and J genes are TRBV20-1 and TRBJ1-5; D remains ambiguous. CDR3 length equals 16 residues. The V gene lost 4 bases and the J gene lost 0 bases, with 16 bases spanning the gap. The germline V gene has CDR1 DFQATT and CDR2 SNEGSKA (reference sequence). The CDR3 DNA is TGCAGTGCTATCCCCGGTTGGTTACGTAGCAATCAGCCCCAGCATTTT. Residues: CSAIPGWLRSNQPQHF.

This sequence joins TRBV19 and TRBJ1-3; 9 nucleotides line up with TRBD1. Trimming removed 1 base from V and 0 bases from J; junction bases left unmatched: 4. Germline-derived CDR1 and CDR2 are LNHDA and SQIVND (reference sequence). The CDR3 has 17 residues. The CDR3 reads CASSIAGTGSSGNTIYF. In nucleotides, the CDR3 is TGTGCCAGTAGTATAGCCGGGACAGGGAGCTCTGGAAACACCATATATTTT.

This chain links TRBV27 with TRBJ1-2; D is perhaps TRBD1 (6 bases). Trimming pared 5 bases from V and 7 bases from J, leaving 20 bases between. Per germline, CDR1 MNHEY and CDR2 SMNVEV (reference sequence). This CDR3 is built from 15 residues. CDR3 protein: CASSVLSQGSGGYTF. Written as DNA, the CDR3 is TGTGCCAGCAGTGTACTATCCCAGGGGTCCGGTGGCTACACCTTC.

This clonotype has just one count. The chain's CDR3 is CASSIRRGEAFF. The CDR3 DNA reads TGTGCCAGTAGTATAAGAAGAGGTGAAGCTTTCTTT. The chain links TRBV19 to TRBJ1-1, with unresolved D. The CDR3 is made up of 12 amino acids. V lost 2 bases and J 7 bases, leaving 8 bases between the germline ends. Looked up from germline, CDR1 is LNHDA and CDR2 is SQIVND (reference sequence).

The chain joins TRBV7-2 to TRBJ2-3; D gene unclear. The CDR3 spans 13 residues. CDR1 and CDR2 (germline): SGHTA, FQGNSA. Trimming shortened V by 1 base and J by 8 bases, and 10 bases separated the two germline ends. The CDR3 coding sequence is TGTGCCAGCAGCTTAGTTGTCCTAACTACGCAGTATTTT. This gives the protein CASSLVVLTTQYF.

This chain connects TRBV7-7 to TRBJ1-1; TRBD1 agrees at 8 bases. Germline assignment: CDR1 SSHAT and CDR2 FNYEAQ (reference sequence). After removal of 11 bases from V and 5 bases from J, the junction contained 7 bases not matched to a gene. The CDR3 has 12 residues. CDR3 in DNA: TGTGCCGTGGGGACAGGTGGGACTGAAGCTTTCTTT. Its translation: CAVGTGGTEAFF. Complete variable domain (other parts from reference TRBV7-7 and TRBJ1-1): GAGVSQSPRYKVTKRGQDVTLRCDPISSHATLYWYQQALGQGPEFLTYFNYEAQPDKSGLPSDRFSAERPEGSISTLTIQRTEQRDSAMYRCAVGTGGTEAFFGQGTRLTVV.

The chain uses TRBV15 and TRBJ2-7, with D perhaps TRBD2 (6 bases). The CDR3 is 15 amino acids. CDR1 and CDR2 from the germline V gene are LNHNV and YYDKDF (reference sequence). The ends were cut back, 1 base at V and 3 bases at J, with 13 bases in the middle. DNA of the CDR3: TGTGCCACCAGCAGAGCCCAGACGGACTACTACGAGCAGTACTTC. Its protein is CATSRAQTDYYEQYF.

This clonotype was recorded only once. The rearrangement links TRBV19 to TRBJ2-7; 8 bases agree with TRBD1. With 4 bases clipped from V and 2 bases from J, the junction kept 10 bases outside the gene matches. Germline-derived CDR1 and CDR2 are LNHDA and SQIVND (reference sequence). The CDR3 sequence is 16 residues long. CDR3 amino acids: CASSSPSRDRTYEQYF. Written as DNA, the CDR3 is TGTGCCAGTAGTAGCCCTTCCCGGGACAGGACCTACGAGCAGTACTTC.

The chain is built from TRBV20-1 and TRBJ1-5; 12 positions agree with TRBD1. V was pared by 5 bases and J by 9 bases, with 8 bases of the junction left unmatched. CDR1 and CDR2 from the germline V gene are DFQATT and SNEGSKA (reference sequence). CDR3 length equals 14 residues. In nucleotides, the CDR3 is TGCAGTGCTGAGGGGACAGGGGGCGAAGGGCCCCAGCATTTT. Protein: CSAEGTGGEGPQHF.

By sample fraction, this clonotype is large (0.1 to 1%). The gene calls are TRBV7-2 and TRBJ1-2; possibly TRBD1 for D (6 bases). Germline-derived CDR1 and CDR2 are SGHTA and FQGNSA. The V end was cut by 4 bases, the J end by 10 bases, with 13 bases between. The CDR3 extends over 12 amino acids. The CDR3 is CASSSYRGDYTF. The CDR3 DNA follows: TGTGCCAGCAGCTCCTATAGGGGGGACTACACCTTC.

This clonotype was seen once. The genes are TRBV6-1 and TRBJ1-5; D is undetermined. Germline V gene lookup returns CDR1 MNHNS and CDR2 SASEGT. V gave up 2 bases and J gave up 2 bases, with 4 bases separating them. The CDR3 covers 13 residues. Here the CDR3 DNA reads TGTGCCAGCAGTGAAACGGGCAATCAGCCCCAGCATTTT. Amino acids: CASSETGNQPQHF.

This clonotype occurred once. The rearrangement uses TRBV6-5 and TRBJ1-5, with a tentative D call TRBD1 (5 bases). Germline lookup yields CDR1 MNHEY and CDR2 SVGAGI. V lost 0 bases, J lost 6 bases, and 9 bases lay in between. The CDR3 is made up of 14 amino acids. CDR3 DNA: TGTGCCAGCAGTTACTCGGGGGAAAGTCAGCCCCAGCATTTT. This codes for CASSYSGESQPQHF.

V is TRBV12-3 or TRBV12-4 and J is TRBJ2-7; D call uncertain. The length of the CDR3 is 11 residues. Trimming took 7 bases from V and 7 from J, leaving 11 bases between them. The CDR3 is CASKQGYEQYF. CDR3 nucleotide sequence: TGTGCCAGCAAACAAGGGTATGAGCAGTACTTC.

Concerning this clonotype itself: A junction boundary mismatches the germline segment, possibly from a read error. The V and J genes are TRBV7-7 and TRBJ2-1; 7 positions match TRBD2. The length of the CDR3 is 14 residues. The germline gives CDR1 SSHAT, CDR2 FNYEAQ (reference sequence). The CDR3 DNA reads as TGTGCTAGCAGCTTAGAGGTAGGACTAGTTCGGCAGTTCTTC. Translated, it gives CASSLEVGLVRQFF.

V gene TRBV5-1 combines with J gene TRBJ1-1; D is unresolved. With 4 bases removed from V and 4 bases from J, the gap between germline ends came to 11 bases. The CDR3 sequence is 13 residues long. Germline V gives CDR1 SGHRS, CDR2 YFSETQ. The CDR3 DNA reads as TGCGCCAGCAGCCCCCATTCGAGCACTGAAGCTTTCTTT. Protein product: CASSPHSSTEAFF.

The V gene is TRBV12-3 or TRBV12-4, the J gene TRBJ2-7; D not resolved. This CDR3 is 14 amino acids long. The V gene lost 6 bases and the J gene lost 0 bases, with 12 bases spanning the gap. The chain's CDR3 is CASRAGLPSYEQYF. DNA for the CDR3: TGTGCCAGCAGGGCCGGGCTCCCCTCCTACGAGCAGTACTTC.

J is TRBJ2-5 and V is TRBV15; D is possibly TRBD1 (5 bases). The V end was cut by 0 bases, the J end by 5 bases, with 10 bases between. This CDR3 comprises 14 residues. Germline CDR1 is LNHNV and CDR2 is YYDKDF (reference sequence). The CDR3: CATSRDQGMETQYF. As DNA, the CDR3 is TGTGCCACCAGCAGAGATCAGGGAATGGAGACCCAGTACTTC.

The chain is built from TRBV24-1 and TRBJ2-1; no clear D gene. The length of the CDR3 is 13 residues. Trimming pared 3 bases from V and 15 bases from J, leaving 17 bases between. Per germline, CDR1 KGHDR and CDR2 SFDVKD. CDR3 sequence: CATSDSYGSSLFF. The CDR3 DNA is TGTGCCACCAGTGATAGTTACGGGTCAAGCCTGTTCTTC.

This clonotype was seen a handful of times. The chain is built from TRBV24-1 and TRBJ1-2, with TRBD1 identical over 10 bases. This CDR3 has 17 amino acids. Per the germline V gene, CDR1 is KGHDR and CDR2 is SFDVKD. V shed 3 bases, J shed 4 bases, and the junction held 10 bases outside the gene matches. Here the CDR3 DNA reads TGTGCCACCAGTGATCCCCTCCGGGACAGGGGTGGCTATGGCTACACCTTC. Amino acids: CATSDPLRDRGGYGYTF.

The CDR3 DNA sequence: TGCAGCGTTGCCGGCGGTTATCAAGAGACCCAGTACTTC. Translated, it gives CSVAGGYQETQYF. The chain carries TRBV29-1 and TRBJ2-5; D ambiguous. Germline V gene lookup returns CDR1 SQVTM and CDR2 ANQGSEA. CDR3 length: 13 residues. Trimming pared 4 bases from V and 2 bases from J, leaving 11 bases between.